This TCR beta chain was observed in a study of T-cell memory formation after mild COVID-19. Study-wide background: Largely donor-specific sequence clusters came from two donors.

Deletions cut 2 bases from V and 12 bases from J, with 18 bases between. The germline gives CDR1 SGHKS, CDR2 YYEKEE (reference sequence). The CDR3 extends over 14 amino acids. TCRdb passed the 5' RACE reads through MiXCR, listing each CDR3 protein once. The sample gives 400,000 or so distinct CDR3 sequences, approximately 20% of which show up once; 8.4% is in the top ten. The source material was PBMCs or a T cell subset sorted from them (not recorded which). This sequence originates from an adult woman who had mild COVID-19 (a few samples of this study predate the infection). Cell type and time point are not known. V usage is TRBV5-5 and J usage is TRBJ2-1, with D perhaps TRBD1 or TRBD2 (6 bases each). The CDR3 region is CASSFSPDRRGQFF. CDR3 DNA: TGTGCCAGCAGCTTCTCCCCTGACAGGCGGGGGCAGTTCTTC.